The 2 T cell receptor beta chains below come from one sample, sequenced in a study of CXCR3-negative and CXCR3-positive naive CD8 T cells. Preparation of TRB cDNA libraries relied on 5' RACE carrying UMI labels. Using the 5' RACE reads, TCRdb records one entry per CDR3 protein without DNA. The repertoire shows some 41,000 distinct CDR3 sequences; the top ten hold 1.5% to 2%. Material: naive CXCR3- CD8+ T cells from blood. The sample's subset: CD45RO-CCR7+CD27+CD95- naive CD8+ T cells lacking CXCR3 (TNR3-). The receptors shown here come from a human donor in good health. Some clones in this sample may be carry-over from other donors' samples.

The genes are TRBV7-2 and TRBJ2-7; the TCRdb D gene call, TRBD1, has no DNA to confirm it. Germline V gives CDR1 SGHTA, CDR2 FQGNSA. There are 15 residues in the CDR3. The CDR3 loop is CASSPGFSSLYEQYF.

The chain is built from TRBV6-5 and TRBJ2-2. CDR3 length equals 11 residues. Germline V gene sequence: CDR1 MNHEY, CDR2 SVGAGI. The CDR3: CASRGSGELFF.